This record covers a single T cell receptor beta chain. Its antigen is undetermined. V was cut by 3 bases and J by 4 bases, with 9 bases left in between. The germline V gene has CDR1 LNHDA and CDR2 SQIVND (reference sequence). The CDR3 sequence is 13 residues long. These data belong to a study of identical twins' blood T cells. Each TCR cDNA library carried sample-specific barcodes on both ends. Using its own MiXCR run on the 5' RACE reads, TCRdb lists one record per CDR3 protein. The repertoire holds 300,000 to 450,000 distinct CDR3 sequences, with approximately 30% as singletons. Study conclusions and caveats: Abundant TCRbeta CDR3s overlapped more between twins than with unrelated donors. V gene usage reportedly matched far better within twin pairs than unrelated donors. Twin similarity might stem from environmental factors, not only genetics.

The chain links TRBV19 to TRBJ1-2; D perhaps matches TRBD1 (6 bases). Input material: PBMCs. The TCR sequence derives from a woman aged 18 to 49 in good health. CDR3 sequence reads: CASSMWGPYGYTF. CDR3 nucleotides: TGTGCCAGTAGTATGTGGGGGCCCTATGGCTACACCTTC.